The 10 T cell receptor beta chains below were found in one sample sequenced in a study of human versus mouse CDR3 diversity and MHC coevolution. The assay was immunoSEQ multiplex PCR, and TCRdb's table has in-frame clones only and misses some. Of some 80,000 clones in the sample, just under 95% are singletons; the top ten hold over 0.12%. The sample taken for sequencing was naive CD4+ T cells from blood. Subset here: CD45RO-negative CD62L-positive naive CD4 T cells. The receptors stem from a person between 25 and 69 years old in good health.

The chain carries TRBV19 and TRBJ1-1; TRBD1 agrees at 8 bases. This CDR3 is built from 13 residues. The V and J ends lost 6 bases and 1 base, in that order; junction bases with no gene match: 1. Germline-derived CDR1 and CDR2 are LNHDA and SQIVND (reference sequence). Here the CDR3 reads CASRGQGNTEAFF. The CDR3 nucleotides read TGTGCCAGTAGAGGACAGGGGAACACTGAAGCTTTCTTT.

This chain joins TRBV7-2 and TRBJ1-2, with a possible D match to TRBD1 (5 bases). V was shortened by 3 bases and J by 4 bases, with 9 bases between the two germline ends. This CDR3 has 13 residues. From germline, CDR1 is SGHTA and CDR2 FQGNSA. CDR3 sequence: CASSFGGTYGYTF. DNA for the CDR3: TGTGCCAGCAGCTTCGGAGGGACCTATGGCTACACCTTC.

The chain couples TRBV27 to TRBJ1-1; 9 bases agree with TRBD1. CDR3 length: 17 amino acids. The ends lost 4 bases at V and 3 bases at J; junction bases unmatched: 12. The germline gives CDR1 MNHEY, CDR2 SMNVEV (reference sequence). The CDR3 sequence: CASSSLPGQGFDTEAFF. CDR3 nucleotides: TGTGCCAGCAGTTCTCTTCCGGGACAGGGATTTGACACTGAAGCTTTCTTT.

This clone was counted once. This chain links TRBV6-1 with TRBJ1-5, with TRBD1 matching over 7 bases. Germline V gene data show CDR1 as MNHNS and CDR2 as SASEGT. J gave up 7 bases and V 7 bases, and 13 bases lay outside the gene matches. There are 15 residues in the CDR3. DNA of the CDR3: TGTGCCAGCAAGGGACAGCTCACGGGCATCCAGCCCCAGCATTTT. Residues: CASKGQLTGIQPQHF.

The chain has TRBV10-3 and TRBJ2-1; 8 bases line up with TRBD2. The CDR3 length is 13 residues. The germline CDR1 and CDR2 sequences are ENHRY and SYGVKD. Germline trimming cut 6 bases from V and 8 bases from J; bases unmatched to any gene: 6. CDR3: CAIRQRESDEQFF. In DNA, the CDR3 is TGTGCCATCAGACAGCGGGAGTCGGATGAGCAGTTCTTC.

Concerning this clone: The sample has other DNA sequences that encode this CDR3 too. This rearrangement joins TRBV18 to TRBJ2-7, with D possibly TRBD1 on 6 matching bases. The CDR3 has 13 residues. The V end was cut by 3 bases, the J end by 3 bases, with 9 bases between. Germline lookup yields CDR1 KGHSH and CDR2 LQKENI. DNA of the CDR3: TGTGCCAGCTCACCGGGACAAAGCTACGAGCAGTACTTC. Translating it yields CASSPGQSYEQYF.

The V and J genes are TRBV5-4 and TRBJ2-5, with TRBD1 matching 12 bases. The CDR3 is 16 residues long. Trimming took 4 bases from V and 5 from J; bases not matched to a gene: 9. Germline V gene data show CDR1 as SGHNT and CDR2 as YYREEE (reference sequence). The CDR3 reads CASSRPGTGGLETQYF. The CDR3 DNA is TGTGCCAGCAGCCGCCCCGGGACAGGGGGCCTCGAGACCCAGTACTTC.

This clone was counted a single time. This rearrangement joins TRBV18 to TRBJ1-4; 7 bases fit TRBD1. With V trimmed by 3 bases and J by 7 bases, 8 bases remained unmatched. Germline V gene data show CDR1 as KGHSH and CDR2 as LQKENI. This CDR3 is 15 amino acids long. The CDR3 reads CASSPRDSLGEKLFF. CDR3 bases: TGTGCCAGCTCACCTCGGGACAGCTTGGGTGAAAAACTGTTTTTT.

The rearrangement joins TRBV15 to TRBJ1-1; 9 nucleotides line up with TRBD1. Germline assignment: CDR1 LNHNV and CDR2 YYDKDF (reference sequence). The trim removed 6 bases at V and 1 base at J, leaving 6 bases unmatched. The CDR3 extends over 15 amino acids. CDR3 bases: TGTGCCACCAGGGGCTGGACAGGGGCGAACACTGAAGCTTTCTTT. This gives the protein CATRGWTGANTEAFF.

The chain employs TRBV2 and TRBJ1-1; D is ambiguous. Per the germline V gene, CDR1 is SNHLY and CDR2 is FYNNEI. Trimming took off 5 bases at V and 0 bases at J, with 10 bases between the two ends. The CDR3 loop spans 14 amino acids. The CDR3 protein is CASSMSGLNTEAFF. The CDR3 region has the DNA TGTGCCAGCAGTATGTCGGGATTGAACACTGAAGCTTTCTTT.